A selection of T cell receptor beta chains follows, all from one sample in a study of shared T cell receptors in the human thymus. Some clones are missing from TCRdb's copy, which holds only in-frame ones; the method was immunoSEQ multiplex PCR. The sample lists hundreds of thousands of clones, approximately 87% seen once, with roughly 0.0086% in the top ten. Another study also made use of these data, one on human thymus T cells.

Sequencing was performed on thymocytes. The source is a boy under three years old with a congenital heart defect. Each CDR3 is given with its conserved first and last residue. The D gene is left open where the match is weak. Rows give clone size only sometimes, using once, few, many, or a class for an expanded clone.

TRBV28	NA	TRBJ2-7	NA	TGTGCCAGCAGTTCTACAGGGTTCGAGCAGTACTTC	CASSSTGFEQYF
TRBV2	NA	TRBJ1-1	TRBD1	TGTGCCAGCAGATTGACAGGGGTGAACACTGAAGCTTTCTTT	CASRLTGVNTEAFF
TRBV4-1	NA	TRBJ2-7	NA	TGCGCCAGCAGCCAAGAGACAGGCGAAAGGATAGGGCAGTACTTC	CASSQETGERIGQYF
TRBV6-6	NA	TRBJ2-7	NA	TGTGCCAGCAGTGAGGTCGGCTACTACGAGCAGTACTTC	CASSEVGYYEQYF
TRBV11-2	NA	TRBJ1-4	NA	TGTGCCAGCAGCTTTACCAAAGCCCCTAATGAAAAACTGTTTTTT	CASSFTKAPNEKLFF
TRBV4-3	NA	TRBJ2-6	TRBD1	TGCGCCAGCAGCTACGAAGTCCAGGACAGGGTATTAGCTGGGGCCAACGTCCTGACTTTC	CASSYEVQDRVLAGANVLTF
TRBV6-1	NA	TRBJ1-2	TRBD1	TGTGCCAGCACCGCGAGGACAGGGGAGGTTTATGGCTACACCTTC	CASTARTGEVYGYTF
TRBV19	NA	TRBJ1-1	NA	TGTGCCAGCCAAGGCGGTAGAAGAAGGGAGAGGAACACTGAAGCTTTCTTT	CASQGGRRRERNTEAFF
TRBV5-4	NA	TRBJ2-2	NA	TGTGCCAGCAGCTTGGCCCTCGGGAACACCGGGGAGCTGTTTTTT	CASSLALGNTGELFF
TRBV27	few	TRBJ2-4	TRBD2	TGTGCCAGCAGTTTATCGGGGGGGGCCAAAAACATTCAGTACTTC	CASSLSGGAKNIQYF
TRBV28	NA	TRBJ2-2	TRBD2	TGTGCCAGCAGTTTCCGGACTAGTGGTAAAAATCACACCGGGGAGCTGTTTTTT	CASSFRTSGKNHTGELFF
TRBV14	NA	TRBJ1-2	NA	TGTGCCAGCAGCCAAGATAATCGGGACACTGACTATGGCTACACCTTC	CASSQDNRDTDYGYTF
TRBV4-1	NA	TRBJ1-2	TRBD1	TGCGCCAGCAGCCAAGGGACAGGGGGGAACTATGGCTACACCTTC	CASSQGTGGNYGYTF
TRBV30	NA	TRBJ2-5	NA	TGTGCCTGGGGCGGGGCTGGAAAAGAGACCCAGTACTTC	CAWGGAGKETQYF
TRBV5-6	NA	TRBJ2-6	TRBD1	TGTGCCACCCAGGGGGTTGGGGCCAACGTCCTGACTTTC	CATQGVGANVLTF
TRBV5-4	NA	TRBJ2-5	NA	TGTGCCAGCAGCTTGGAACTAGTAGAGACCCAGTACTTC	CASSLELVETQYF
TRBV5-1	NA	TRBJ1-2	TRBD1	TGCGCCAGCAGCTTGGAGTCCAGGGGGTTTGGCTACACCTTC	CASSLESRGFGYTF
TRBV5-8	few	TRBJ2-7	NA	TGTGCCAGCAGCTACCCTTACGAGCAGTACTTC	CASSYPYEQYF
TRBV5-1	NA	TRBJ1-4	NA	TGCGCCAGCGGGGAGGCAACTAATGAAAAACTGTTTTTT	CASGEATNEKLFF
TRBV29-1	NA	TRBJ1-3	NA	TGCAGCGTTGAAGAAGGGGGACACTCTGGAAACACCATATATTTT	CSVEEGGHSGNTIYF
TRBV7-6	NA	TRBJ2-5	TRBD1	TGTGCCAGCAGCTTCTTTCCGAGTATACCCCGGACAGGGAGCGTTCCGGAGACCCAGTACTTC	CASSFFPSIPRTGSVPETQYF
TRBV10-3	NA	TRBJ1-1	NA	TGTGCCATCAGTACTGGTTCCACTGAAGCTTTCTTT	CAISTGSTEAFF
TRBV2	NA	TRBJ2-7	TRBD2	TGTGCCAGCGGTTTGACTAGCGGGAGGAACGAGCAGTACTTC	CASGLTSGRNEQYF
TRBV15	NA	TRBJ1-2	NA	TGTGCCACCAGCAGAGATCCCCCGGATGTTAAGCGTGGCTACACCTTC	CATSRDPPDVKRGYTF
TRBV15	NA	TRBJ2-2	NA	TGTGCCACCAGCAGAGAGGAGGGGCGGGGCGGGAACACCGGGGAGCTGTTTTTT	CATSREEGRGGNTGELFF
TRBV4-1	NA	TRBJ1-1	TRBD1	TGCGCCAGCAGCCCCCGAGTAAAACGTAGACAGGGGCCTAACACTGAAGCTTTCTTT	CASSPRVKRRQGPNTEAFF
TRBV27	NA	TRBJ2-1	NA	TGTGCCACCCGCGGTGATATACGCAATGAGCAGTTCTTC	CATRGDIRNEQFF
TRBV4-1	NA	TRBJ1-1	TRBD1	TGCGCCAGCAGCCAAGAAGCAAACGAACAGGGGGTTGGCACTGAAGCTTTCTTT	CASSQEANEQGVGTEAFF
TRBV6-4	NA	TRBJ1-6	TRBD1	TGTGCCAGCAGGGTGGACAGGGGAAAGTCACCCCTCCACTTT	CASRVDRGKSPLHF
TRBV2	NA	TRBJ1-2	NA	TGTGCCAGCACGGACAGCGGATGGGGCTACACCTTC	CASTDSGWGYTF
TRBV19	once	TRBJ2-4	TRBD2	TGTGCCAGTAGTTCGGGAGGGAAGATCCAAAACATTCAGTACTTC	CASSSGGKIQNIQYF
TRBV10-2	NA	TRBJ2-1	TRBD2	TGCGCCAGCAGGCCGGGACTAGCGGAGCTGAGCTCCTACAATGAGCAGTTCTTC	CASRPGLAELSSYNEQFF
TRBV7-2	NA	TRBJ2-7	TRBD2	TGTGCCAGCAGCACCCACCTCGTGGGAGGGAACTACGAGCAGTACTTC	CASSTHLVGGNYEQYF
TRBV5-1	few	TRBJ1-1	NA	TGCGCCAGCAGCTGGGGGCAGGGTGGATTTTTAATGAACACTGAAGCTTTCTTT	CASSWGQGGFLMNTEAFF
TRBV6-6	NA	TRBJ2-3	NA	TGTGCCAGCAGTGCCCCGAGCGGTTCTAGCACAGATACGCAGTATTTT	CASSAPSGSSTDTQYF
TRBV28	NA	TRBJ1-5	NA	TGTGCCAGCACGAAACCCCTAGACCGTAGCAATCAGCCCCAGCATTTT	CASTKPLDRSNQPQHF
TRBV14	NA	TRBJ2-7	TRBD2	TGTGCCAGCAGCCAAAAACCGGGACTAGCGGTTTACGAGCAGTACTTC	CASSQKPGLAVYEQYF
TRBV10-3	NA	TRBJ2-2	NA	TGTGCCATCAGTACTAAGGCCGGGGAGCTGTTTTTT	CAISTKAGELFF
TRBV6-6	NA	TRBJ2-3	TRBD1	TGTGCCAGCAGTTACTCGGGGACAGGGAACACAGATACGCAGTATTTT	CASSYSGTGNTDTQYF
TRBV29-1	NA	TRBJ2-3	NA	TGCAGCGTTCGCGGGGCAGATACGCAGTATTTT	CSVRGADTQYF
TRBV5-6	NA	TRBJ1-1	NA	TGTGCCAGCAGCGCGGACATGAACACTGAAGCTTTCTTT	CASSADMNTEAFF
TRBV6-5	NA	TRBJ2-7	NA	TGTGCCAGCTACACGTTTGCCTACGAGCAGTACTTC	CASYTFAYEQYF
TRBV5-4	NA	TRBJ2-3	NA	TGTGCCAGCAGCGGGGCAGGGAAAGATACGCAGTATTTT	CASSGAGKDTQYF
TRBV29-1	once	TRBJ1-2	NA	TGCAGCGTTGCGGATAGGAGGGTACGAGGCTACACCTTC	CSVADRRVRGYTF
TRBV13	NA	TRBJ2-3	TRBD2	TGTGCCAGCAGCCCCCGCCCCGGGAGGAGCGGGGGAACAGATACGCAGTATTTT	CASSPRPGRSGGTDTQYF
TRBV10-1	NA	TRBJ1-1	NA	TGCGCCAGCAGTCCTACACGCTCGGGCACTGAAGCTTTCTTT	CASSPTRSGTEAFF
TRBV19	NA	TRBJ2-1	NA	TGTGCCAGTAGTCAGAGCGGTCCCAGGAGGAATGAGCAGTTCTTC	CASSQSGPRRNEQFF
TRBV5-6	once	TRBJ2-1	NA	TGTGCCAGCAGCTTGCTAGAACCTGATATCATTTACAATGAGCAGTTCTTC	CASSLLEPDIIYNEQFF
TRBV27	NA	TRBJ2-7	TRBD1	TGTGCCAGCAGCCATGAGGGACAGGGTAGCTACTACGAGCAGTACTTC	CASSHEGQGSYYEQYF
TRBV5-1	NA	TRBJ1-2	TRBD1	TGCGCCAGCAGTTCTACCGGGACAGGGGGCCTTGGCTACACCTTC	CASSSTGTGGLGYTF
TRBV28	NA	TRBJ1-2	NA	TGTGCCAGCAGTTTGGAACGGACAGAAACCTATGGCTACACCTTC	CASSLERTETYGYTF